Listed below are T cell receptor beta chains from one sample, sequenced in a study of T cells in localized non-small cell lung cancer. Sequencing used immunoSEQ multiplex PCR; TCRdb keeps in-frame clones, though not all of them. The sample shows about 33,000 clones, about 91% of them seen only once. This material consisted of PBMCs, taken before any cancer treatment. The receptor source for this set is a man between 40 and 70 years old with stage II lung adenocarcinoma. The CDR3 runs from the conserved cysteine through the conserved F or W. The D gene is left open where the match is weak. The size field is filled for only some rows; it gives once, few, many or a size class.

length: 14
size: -
J: TRBJ2-7
D: TRBD1
V: TRBV7-9
DNA: TGTGCCAGCGGGACAGGGGCGGCCGCGAACGAGCAGTACTTC
CDR3: CASGTGAAANEQYF

length: 17
size: -
J: TRBJ2-7
D: TRBD1
V: TRBV9
DNA: TGTGCCAGCAGCGTAGGTGGTAGGGCAGGGGGCACCTACGAGCAGTACTTC
CDR3: CASSVGGRAGGTYEQYF

length: 14
size: -
J: TRBJ2-7
D: -
V: TRBV7-2
DNA: TGTGCCAGCAGCTCGCCGACCAGGTACGACGAGCAGTACTTC
CDR3: CASSSPTRYDEQYF

length: 15
size: -
J: TRBJ2-1
D: TRBD2
V: TRBV25-1
DNA: TGTGCCAGCAGTTGGGGCGGGAGGTCTTACAATGAGCAGTTCTTC
CDR3: CASSWGGRSYNEQFF

length: 13
size: once
J: TRBJ2-7
D: TRBD2
V: TRBV29-1
DNA: TGCAGCGTCCCACTAGCGGGAAAAGCCGAGCAGTACTTC
CDR3: CSVPLAGKAEQYF

length: 14
size: -
J: TRBJ1-1
D: TRBD1
V: TRBV2
DNA: TGTGCCAGCAGCAGACAGGGCGCGGGAACTGAAGCTTTCTTT
CDR3: CASSRQGAGTEAFF

length: 11
size: -
J: TRBJ1-5
D: -
V: TRBV28
DNA: TGTGCCAGCACAGGCGGGGAGCCCCAGCATTTT
CDR3: CASTGGEPQHF

length: 10
size: -
J: TRBJ2-7
D: -
V: TRBV20-1
DNA: TGCAGTGCTAGAAGGGACGAGCAGTACTTC
CDR3: CSARRDEQYF

length: 15
size: once
J: TRBJ1-1
D: TRBD1
V: TRBV9
DNA: TGTGCCAGCACCCCAGGGGGCTGGTCGAACACTGAAGCTTTCTTT
CDR3: CASTPGGWSNTEAFF

length: 14
size: -
J: TRBJ1-5
D: -
V: TRBV27
DNA: TGTGCCAGCAGTTTCAGGCGGGTAAATCAGCCCCAGCATTTT
CDR3: CASSFRRVNQPQHF

length: 14
size: -
J: TRBJ2-2
D: -
V: TRBV18
DNA: TGTGCCAGCTCACCACAGGCGGCCACCGGGGAGCTGTTTTTT
CDR3: CASSPQAATGELFF

length: 14
size: -
J: TRBJ1-3
D: -
V: TRBV5-1
DNA: TGCGCCAGCAGCCCGTCCGGCTCTGGAAACACCATATATTTT
CDR3: CASSPSGSGNTIYF

length: 15
size: -
J: TRBJ2-7
D: -
V: TRBV4-1
DNA: TGCGCCAGCAGCCAAGCCATCGGGGCCACCTACGAGCAGTACTTC
CDR3: CASSQAIGATYEQYF

length: 15
size: -
J: TRBJ2-3
D: -
V: TRBV27
DNA: TGTGCCAGCAGTTTAGGCGGAGCTAGCACAGATACGCAGTATTTT
CDR3: CASSLGGASTDTQYF

length: 15
size: -
J: TRBJ2-7
D: -
V: TRBV15
DNA: TGTGCCACCAGCAGAGGAGGAACGGGGGCCTACGAGCAGTACTTC
CDR3: CATSRGGTGAYEQYF

length: 14
size: -
J: TRBJ1-2
D: -
V: TRBV7-9
DNA: TGTGCCAGCAGCCCCGGAATCGTTGGCTATGGCTACACCTTC
CDR3: CASSPGIVGYGYTF

length: 15
size: -
J: TRBJ1-2
D: -
V: TRBV5-6
DNA: TGTGCCAGCGGTGGAATCAGTCGAAAGACCTATGGCTACACCTTC
CDR3: CASGGISRKTYGYTF

length: 11
size: -
J: TRBJ1-3
D: -
V: TRBV20-1
DNA: TGCAGTGCTAGAGGTGGAAACACCATATATTTT
CDR3: CSARGGNTIYF

length: 15
size: -
J: TRBJ2-3
D: -
V: TRBV6-5
DNA: TGTGCCAGCAGTTACTCAGGCGGTAGCACAGATACGCAGTATTTT
CDR3: CASSYSGGSTDTQYF

length: 14
size: -
J: TRBJ1-2
D: -
V: TRBV7-9
DNA: TGTGCCAGCAGCCCCCGGGGGACTACCTATGGCTACACCTTC
CDR3: CASSPRGTTYGYTF

length: 16
size: -
J: TRBJ2-7
D: TRBD1
V: TRBV15
DNA: TGTGCCACCAGCAGAGCGGCGACAGGGCCGCACGCTGAGCAGTACTTC
CDR3: CATSRAATGPHAEQYF

length: 16
size: -
J: TRBJ2-2
D: TRBD2
V: TRBV7-2
DNA: TGTGCCAGCAGCTTAAGCGGGACTTCGAACACCGGGGAGCTGTTTTTT
CDR3: CASSLSGTSNTGELFF

length: 13
size: -
J: TRBJ2-5
D: -
V: TRBV10-1
DNA: TGCGCCAGCAGTGAGCGGGAGAGGGGGACCCAGTACTTC
CDR3: CASSERERGTQYF

length: 14
size: -
J: TRBJ1-2
D: -
V: TRBV7-9
DNA: TGTGCCAGCACCCAAACCGGCAGGGGCGAAGGCTACACCTTC
CDR3: CASTQTGRGEGYTF

length: 15
size: -
J: TRBJ2-7
D: -
V: TRBV6-5
DNA: TGTGCCAGCAGCCCCTGGACGGGAGCCCCGGGAGAGCAGTACTTC
CDR3: CASSPWTGAPGEQYF

length: 18
size: -
J: TRBJ2-4
D: TRBD1
V: TRBV5-5
DNA: TGTGCCAGCAGCCTATTGTACCGGGACAGGGTTGCCAAAAACATTCAGTACTTC
CDR3: CASSLLYRDRVAKNIQYF

length: 16
size: -
J: TRBJ2-7
D: TRBD2
V: TRBV27
DNA: TGTGCCAGCAGCTGGACTAGCGGGAGGGCCAGTAACGAGCAGTACTTC
CDR3: CASSWTSGRASNEQYF

length: 16
size: -
J: TRBJ2-5
D: -
V: TRBV27
DNA: TGTGCCAGCAGCCCGCGAGGGGCTGAAGGGCAAGAGACCCAGTACTTC
CDR3: CASSPRGAEGQETQYF

length: 12
size: -
J: TRBJ2-1
D: -
V: TRBV10-3
DNA: TGTGCCACACACGAGGGCTACAATGAGCAGTTCTTC
CDR3: CATHEGYNEQFF

length: 15
size: once
J: TRBJ2-7
D: TRBD2
V: TRBV11-2
DNA: TGTGCCAGCAGCTTAGTGCGGGGACTAGCGCGGGAGCAGTACTTC
CDR3: CASSLVRGLAREQYF

length: 13
size: -
J: TRBJ2-5
D: TRBD2
V: TRBV6-5
DNA: TGTGCCAGCAGTTGGGGACTACAAGAGACCCAGTACTTC
CDR3: CASSWGLQETQYF

length: 15
size: -
J: TRBJ1-3
D: -
V: TRBV5-1
DNA: TGCGCCAGCAGCTTGCGGTGGGGCGAGGGAAACACCATATATTTT
CDR3: CASSLRWGEGNTIYF

length: 11
size: -
J: TRBJ1-1
D: -
V: TRBV2
DNA: TGTGCCAGCAGTGCTGGGGACGGGGCTTTCTTT
CDR3: CASSAGDGAFF

length: 12
size: -
J: TRBJ2-1
D: TRBD1
V: TRBV19
DNA: TGTGCCAGTAGTATAGAGGGGACAGGTTTCTTCTTC
CDR3: CASSIEGTGFFF

length: 17
size: -
J: TRBJ2-4
D: -
V: TRBV11-2
DNA: TGTGCCAGCAGCACCATCCGGGAGATCGAAGGCAAAAACATTCAGTACTTC
CDR3: CASSTIREIEGKNIQYF

length: 15
size: once
J: TRBJ2-7
D: TRBD2
V: TRBV27
DNA: TGTGCCAGCAGACACGGACTAGCGGGGGGCTACGAGCAGTACTTC
CDR3: CASRHGLAGGYEQYF

length: 14
size: -
J: TRBJ2-7
D: -
V: TRBV5-1
DNA: TGCGCCAGCAGCTTGGCCTTAGGGAACTACGAGCAGTACTTC
CDR3: CASSLALGNYEQYF

length: 16
size: -
J: TRBJ1-2
D: -
V: TRBV5-4
DNA: TGTGCCAGCAGCTTACGTGACGGGACGCCGGGGGGTGGCTACACCTTC
CDR3: CASSLRDGTPGGGYTF

length: 15
size: -
J: TRBJ2-5
D: -
V: TRBV7-2
DNA: TGTGCCAGCAGCTTATTAGAGTTCTACCAAGAGACCCAGTACTTC
CDR3: CASSLLEFYQETQYF

length: 16
size: -
J: TRBJ2-3
D: -
V: TRBV28
DNA: TGTGCCAGCAGGCCGCCCCGAGAGATGGGCACAGATACGCAGTATTTT
CDR3: CASRPPREMGTDTQYF

length: 14
size: -
J: TRBJ2-7
D: TRBD2
V: TRBV4-3
DNA: TGCGCCAGCAGCCACCAGACTAGCGGGACCGAGCAGTACTTC
CDR3: CASSHQTSGTEQYF

length: 14
size: -
J: TRBJ1-3
D: -
V: TRBV30
DNA: TGTGCCTGGAGTGTTAAAGGTTCAGGAAACACCATATATTTT
CDR3: CAWSVKGSGNTIYF

length: 15
size: -
J: TRBJ2-1
D: -
V: TRBV6-1
DNA: TGTGCCAGCAGTGAGGCGGGACAGAGGGGCAATGAGCAGTTCTTC
CDR3: CASSEAGQRGNEQFF

length: 15
size: -
J: TRBJ2-7
D: -
V: TRBV6-1
DNA: TGTGCCAGCAGTGAAACAGGAGCGGCTTACTACGAGCAGTACTTC
CDR3: CASSETGAAYYEQYF

length: 16
size: -
J: TRBJ2-5
D: TRBD1
V: TRBV11-2
DNA: TGTGCCAGCAGCTTAGATCAGGACAGGGGGCAGGAGACCCAGTACTTC
CDR3: CASSLDQDRGQETQYF

length: 15
size: once
J: TRBJ1-2
D: TRBD1
V: TRBV27
DNA: TGTGCCAGCAGTCCAGCCCTGGACAGGGAGGTTGGCTACACCTTC
CDR3: CASSPALDREVGYTF

length: 15
size: few
J: TRBJ1-2
D: -
V: TRBV7-9
DNA: TGTGCCAGCAGCTTATCCGGAGGGGTAAGGAATGGCTACACCTTC
CDR3: CASSLSGGVRNGYTF

length: 15
size: -
J: TRBJ2-5
D: TRBD1
V: TRBV29-1
DNA: TGCAGCATTATGCCGGGACAGGGGAATCGAGAGACCCAGTACTTC
CDR3: CSIMPGQGNRETQYF

length: 14
size: -
J: TRBJ2-1
D: TRBD1
V: TRBV6-5
DNA: TGTGCCAGCAGTGGAACCGGGACAGTCAATGAGCAGTTCTTC
CDR3: CASSGTGTVNEQFF

length: 15
size: -
J: TRBJ1-1
D: -
V: TRBV28
DNA: TGTGCCAGCATCGGGGGGGGCAGATTGAACACTGAAGCTTTCTTT
CDR3: CASIGGGRLNTEAFF